Given below is one T cell receptor beta chain in context. Its matching antigen is unknown. Next came a second PCR, run for about 7 to 12 cycles, which used a sample-barcoded 5' primer along with a J-beta primer mix. Sequencing of every sample gave 3 million or more CDR3-containing paired-end reads. MiXCR, applied by TCRdb to the 5' RACE reads, yields one record per CDR3 protein. The repertoire includes under 2,000,000 distinct CDR3 sequences, around 50% of them detected once, and 2% to 2.5% sits in the top ten. Trimming stripped 6 bases from V and 3 bases from J, with 11 bases between. The CDR3 contains 13 residues. The source of the sample is a study of blood T cells in healthy people across ages. Study observations and caveats: Long-lived donors exceeded aged donors in naive CD4+ cells and diversity. Leaving the PBMCs unsorted stopped any conclusive comparison of naive versus antigen-experienced cells.

Per sample, extraction of total RNA gave at least 5.5 micrograms in every case. The sample consisted of blood. The TCR was taken from a middle-aged woman in good health. This chain links TRBV12-3 or TRBV12-4 with TRBJ1-2, with a possible D match to TRBD1 (6 bases). Written as DNA, the CDR3 is TGTGCCAGCAGGGGGGGCAGTGACTATGGCTACACCTTC. Amino acids: CASRGGSDYGYTF.